What follows describes a single T cell receptor (beta chain). No antigen is known for it. The record originates from a study of cytomegalovirus exposure and HLA in healthy donors. Study results and caveats: The authors judged a highly shared variant cluster likely a sequencing artifact.

PCR involved 60 Vbeta and 13 Jbeta primers. The method was immunoSEQ multiplex PCR; TCRdb's version includes in-frame clones alone and lacks a portion of them. The table has 120,000 to 150,000 clones, about three quarters seen once. The V gene lost 5 bases and the J gene lost 4 bases, with 20 bases spanning the gap. Germline assignment: CDR1 SGHRS and CDR2 YFSETQ. The CDR3 is 16 amino acids. This chain connects TRBV5-1 to TRBJ2-3, with D perhaps matching TRBD1 (5 bases). The receptor's source is a man in his late teens or twenties in good health and CMV-seronegative. Sequencing input: PBMCs. The CDR3 DNA reads TGCGCCAGCAGAATATTCCAGGGTTCGATGGCAGATACGCAGTATTTT. Protein sequence: CASRIFQGSMADTQYF.